This note documents a single TCR beta chain sequence. Its antigen is not known. Assay: immunoSEQ multiplex PCR; the TCRdb copy retains only in-frame clones and omits some. Of 100,000 to 150,000 clones in the sample, approximately 86% were seen once. The data belong to a study of identifying expanded T cells in peripheral blood. Study-level results: Over two and four weeks, about 15 and 18 clones changed, versus roughly 1.1 between replicates. Clone count variance between approximately 2-week samples rose with total template count.

Collection occurred without any documented infections or immune events in donors. Trimming cost V 0 bases and J 8 bases; bases outside gene matches: 4. The germline V gene has CDR1 SGHNT and CDR2 YYREEE (reference sequence). This CDR3 comprises 16 residues. The specimen sequenced was blood. The rearrangement links TRBV5-4 to TRBJ2-1, with 14 nucleotides matching TRBD2. The sequence was collected from a person aged 18 to 75 in good health. CDR3 sequence reads: CASSLAGLAGADEQFF. CDR3 DNA sequence: TGTGCCAGCAGCTTGGCGGGACTAGCGGGAGCCGATGAGCAGTTCTTC.